Listed here is a single TCR beta chain. The data belong to a study of regulatory T cells in long-lasting Graves disease. The time point is: persistent/refractory GD, antithyroid drugs over 5 years with positive TRAb. PBMC RNA was the source of the TCR library. Patients came through an endocrinology department, and that department was in Xi'an, China. CDR3 size: 16 residues. Unmatched junction bases numbered 16, after V lost 1 base and J lost 12 bases. From germline, CDR1 is DFQATT and CDR2 SNEGSKA (reference sequence). Sequencing libraries for TCR beta were prepared with iRepertoire HTBI primers and Arm-PCR of CDR3 regions. MiXCR, run by TCRdb on the multiplex PCR reads, gives a single entry per CDR3 protein. The sample carries some 370,000 distinct CDR3 sequences, roughly 24% recorded once.

The chain recombines TRBV20-1 with TRBJ2-7; 12 positions agree with TRBD2. This sequence was found in a woman aged 40 to 50 with Graves disease. The input for sequencing was peripheral blood mononuclear cells (PBMCs), taken when the disease was refractory, from a patient treated with antithyroid drugs. CDR3 nucleotides: TGCAGTGCTAGAGGTCTAGCGGGAGGGCCCTCAGCGGTGCGGTACTTC. Its protein product is CSARGLAGGPSAVRYF.